This T cell receptor (beta chain) stems from a study of blood T cell repertoires in COVID-19. At the level of the study: The United States, Italy and Spain were the sources of the acute and convalescent COVID-19 samples.

Germline values: CDR1 MNHEY, CDR2 SMNVEV (reference sequence). The CDR3 runs to 15 residues. The V end was cut by 6 bases, the J end by 1 base, with 15 bases between. Authors' analysis steps: Counts of nucleated cells, estimated from reference gene primer amplification, were obtained. This table comes from immunoSEQ multiplex PCR, and its TCRdb copy is limited to in-frame clones, with some not included. Clone size and the V and J calls come from that table; the DNA yielded D and trimming. This sample yields approximately 200,000 clones, of which around 84% are seen a single time; under 12% belongs to the top ten.

The V gene is TRBV27, the J gene TRBJ1-1; possible D gene TRBD1, 5 bases. The TCR comes from a woman aged 80 or over with COVID-19, enrolled during active disease. Sequenced sample: peripheral blood. CDR3 DNA sequence: TGTGCCAGCAGCTGGACGCCAGGGCAGAACACTGAAGCTTTCTTT. It yields the protein CASSWTPGQNTEAFF.